This T cell receptor (beta chain) was sequenced in a study of shared clonotypes between healthy human individuals. Deletions cut 4 bases from V and 7 bases from J, with 9 bases between. This CDR3 has 12 residues. Germline V lookup: CDR1 SGHDT, CDR2 YYEEEE. Assay: immunoSEQ multiplex PCR; the TCRdb copy retains only in-frame clones and omits some. The sample consists of about 690,000 clones, about nine tenths of them appearing once. Every contributor of samples was a Caucasian grown-up residing in Nashville, Tennessee. The receptor comes from a man aged 18-30 years in good health. Some clones in this sample may be carry-over from other donors' samples. V is TRBV5-6 and J is TRBJ2-4, with D possibly TRBD1 on 5 matching bases. Sequenced sample: memory CD8+ T cells from PBMCs. Described subset: CD45RO+ cells pooled with CCR7-negative TemRA cells. The chain's CDR3 is CASSLSGNIQYF. The CDR3 DNA reads as TGTGCCAGCAGCCTCTCAGGGAACATTCAGTACTTC. Combining the CDR3 with reference TRBV5-6 and TRBJ2-4 gives the whole variable domain DAGVTQSPTHLIKTRGQQVTLRCSPKSGHDTVSWYQQALGQGPQFIFQYYEEEERQRGNFPDRFSGHQFPNYSSELNVNALLLGDSALYLCASSLSGNIQYFGAGTRLSVL.